The 9 T cell receptor beta chains below all came from one sample that was sequenced in a study of immune cell composition in non-small cell lung cancer. The assay was immunoSEQ multiplex PCR, and TCRdb's table has in-frame clones only and misses some. The sample has about 13,000 clones, about 70% seen once. Sequences were obtained from lung tumor tissue. These receptors were collected from a human donor with non-small cell lung cancer.

This chain connects TRBV5-1 to TRBJ2-3; TRBD2 matches at 14 bases. CDR1 is SGHRS, CDR2 YFSETQ, per germline. The CDR3 totals 19 residues. J lost 0 bases, V lost 2 bases, and 8 bases had no gene match. The CDR3 region has the DNA TGCGCCAGCAGCTTAGGGACTAGCGGGGGCCCCTCTAGCACAGATACGCAGTATTTT. The encoded protein is CASSLGTSGGPSSTDTQYF. Supplemented by reference TRBV5-1 and TRBJ2-3, the full variable domain reads KAGVTQTPRYLIKTRGQQVTLSCSPISGHRSVSWYQQTPGQGLQFLFEYFSETQRNKGNFPGRFSGRQFSNSRSEMNVSTLELGDSALYLCASSLGTSGGPSSTDTQYFGPGTRLTVL.

A few counts support this clone. This chain uses TRBV9 with TRBJ2-5, with a possible D match to TRBD1 (6 bases). The CDR3 loop spans 13 amino acids. The V gene lost 2 bases and the J gene lost 5 bases, with 10 bases spanning the gap. CDR1 is SGDLS, CDR2 YYNGEE, per germline. The CDR3: CASSVERGETQYF. The CDR3 nucleotides are TGTGCCAGCAGCGTCGAGAGGGGGGAGACCCAGTACTTC.

The rearrangement links TRBV29-1 to TRBJ2-5; D is possibly TRBD2 (5 bases). This CDR3 region has 12 residues. Per germline, CDR1 SQVTM and CDR2 ANQGSEA. The ends were cut back, 8 bases at V and 1 base at J, with 11 bases in the middle. CDR3 amino acids: CSYLGVQETQYF. The CDR3 DNA is TGCAGCTACCTGGGAGTCCAAGAGACCCAGTACTTC.

The chain is built from TRBV6-5 and TRBJ1-6; 7 bases agree with TRBD1. J lost 10 bases, V lost 5 bases, and 5 bases had no gene match. The CDR3 sequence is 13 residues long. The V gene's germline CDR1 is MNHEY and CDR2 SVGAGI. The CDR3 DNA follows: TGTGCCAGCAGTACAGGGGTGCGGTCACCCCTCCACTTT. It specifies CASSTGVRSPLHF.

This clone is a singleton in its sample. The rearrangement uses TRBV29-1 and TRBJ1-1; TRBD1 aligns across 7 bases. Germline V CDR1 and CDR2: SQVTM, ANQGSEA. This CDR3 spans 13 amino acids. V was pared by 6 bases and J by 3 bases, with 7 bases of the junction left unmatched. CDR3 residues: CSVKQGWDTEAFF. The CDR3 nucleotides read TGCAGCGTCAAACAGGGGTGGGACACTGAAGCTTTCTTT.

The chain links TRBV7-2 to TRBJ2-7; the match to TRBD2 covers 7 bases. The germline V gene has CDR1 SGHTA and CDR2 FQGNSA. Trimming took 5 bases from V and 4 from J; bases not matched to a gene: 8. The CDR3 sequence is 14 residues long. CDR3 nucleotides: TGTGCCAGCAGCCGGCGAGAGCGGGGTTACGAGCAGTACTTC. Its protein product is CASSRRERGYEQYF.

V gene TRBV10-2 combines with J gene TRBJ2-3; 7 bases match TRBD1. The CDR3 sequence is 16 residues long. V lost 5 bases and J lost 1; bases outside the gene matches: 9. Germline V gene lookup returns CDR1 WSHSY and CDR2 SAAADI. CDR3: CASSKTQGPGTDTQYF. The CDR3 DNA follows: TGCGCCAGCAGTAAGACACAGGGGCCCGGCACAGATACGCAGTATTTT.

The rearrangement uses TRBV28 and TRBJ1-5, with unresolved D. CDR1 is MDHEN, CDR2 SYDVKM, per germline. The CDR3 has 14 residues. Trimming took 3 bases from V and 4 from J, leaving 10 bases between them. The CDR3 loop is CASSFTRRNQPQHF. As DNA, the CDR3 is TGTGCCAGCAGTTTTACTAGGAGAAATCAGCCCCAGCATTTT.

This chain links TRBV30 with TRBJ1-2, with no clear D. The CDR3 length is 13 residues. Trimming pared 1 base from V and 5 bases from J, leaving 11 bases between. Germline V lookup: CDR1 GTSNPN, CDR2 SVGIG (reference sequence). The CDR3: CAWSEESVYGYTF. CDR3 DNA: TGTGCCTGGAGTGAGGAGTCGGTTTATGGCTACACCTTC.